The rows below give T cell receptor beta chains drawn from one sample of a study of T cell responses to AZD1222 COVID-19 vaccine. Produced via immunoSEQ multiplex PCR; TCRdb's table is partial and in-frame only. The table has about 19,000 clones, 75% to 85% seen once. This material consisted of peripheral blood, taken 28 days after the second AZD1222 dose. These receptor sequences come from an adult who received the AZD1222 COVID-19 vaccine. Both conserved end residues are part of each CDR3.

cdr3_aa: CASSLGGAGGNQPQHF; j_call: TRBJ1-5; v_call: TRBV5-6
cdr3_aa: CASSQSRQGRNQPQHF; j_call: TRBJ1-5; v_call: TRBV4-3
cdr3_aa: CATSDPTGGDNEQFF; j_call: TRBJ2-1; v_call: TRBV24-1
cdr3_aa: CASSFTGDSPLHF; j_call: TRBJ1-6; v_call: TRBV5-1
cdr3_aa: CASSLTRGQRGTDTQYF; j_call: TRBJ2-3; v_call: TRBV14
cdr3_aa: CASSSDGTEAFF; j_call: TRBJ1-1; v_call: TRBV5-4
cdr3_aa: CASSYSRGRENGYTF; j_call: TRBJ1-2; v_call: TRBV6-5
cdr3_aa: CASCRDGNYGYTF; j_call: TRBJ1-2; v_call: TRBV18
cdr3_aa: CASSPDGGGYEQYF; j_call: TRBJ2-7; v_call: TRBV7-9
cdr3_aa: CASSRNLAGYNEQFF; j_call: TRBJ2-1; v_call: TRBV7-3
cdr3_aa: CASRPGKGQGNTIYF; j_call: TRBJ1-3; v_call: TRBV27
cdr3_aa: CASSLARDSPLHF; j_call: TRBJ1-6; v_call: TRBV7-3
cdr3_aa: CASSLGGGPYEQYF; j_call: TRBJ2-7; v_call: TRBV7-2
cdr3_aa: CSVEFVSGTSGKVGTDTQYF; j_call: TRBJ2-3; v_call: TRBV29-1
cdr3_aa: CASSPTRTASYGYTF; j_call: TRBJ1-2; v_call: TRBV7-9
cdr3_aa: CASSYSLQGSREKLFF; j_call: TRBJ1-4; v_call: TRBV6-5
cdr3_aa: CASSYLAGETQYF; j_call: TRBJ2-5; v_call: TRBV12-3/TRBV12-4
cdr3_aa: CASSQEVLAPLNTGELFF; j_call: TRBJ2-2; v_call: TRBV4-3
cdr3_aa: CASSLPDGHNEQFF; j_call: TRBJ2-1; v_call: TRBV5-4
cdr3_aa: CASSEEGLSNSPLHF; j_call: TRBJ1-6; v_call: TRBV2
cdr3_aa: CASSEARTGGGSPLHF; j_call: TRBJ1-6; v_call: TRBV4-2
cdr3_aa: CASSQPGTGGDGFFYEQYF; j_call: TRBJ2-7; v_call: TRBV14
cdr3_aa: CASSGNKNYGYTF; j_call: TRBJ1-2; v_call: TRBV2
cdr3_aa: CASSPTGGSYNEQFF; j_call: TRBJ2-1; v_call: TRBV18
cdr3_aa: CASSSKGHSSTEAFF; j_call: TRBJ1-1; v_call: TRBV7-9
cdr3_aa: CASSQEGLVTKNIQYF; j_call: TRBJ2-4; v_call: TRBV4-2
cdr3_aa: CASSLSAFYGYTF; j_call: TRBJ1-2; v_call: TRBV5-6
cdr3_aa: CARSLGVGSYNEQFF; j_call: TRBJ2-1; v_call: TRBV5-3
cdr3_aa: CASSPTGPSISYGYTF; j_call: TRBJ1-2; v_call: TRBV7-8
cdr3_aa: CASSQGQWDTDTQYF; j_call: TRBJ2-3; v_call: TRBV4-2
cdr3_aa: CASSRGTPETQYF; j_call: TRBJ2-5; v_call: TRBV7-2
cdr3_aa: CAIKGTGRGYGHTF; j_call: TRBJ1-2; v_call: TRBV10-3
cdr3_aa: CASSQVHGGPGGDTQYF; j_call: TRBJ2-3; v_call: TRBV14
cdr3_aa: CATSTRGDGTDTQYF; j_call: TRBJ2-3; v_call: TRBV15
cdr3_aa: CASSEGPDSNQPQHF; j_call: TRBJ1-5; v_call: TRBV2
cdr3_aa: CASSYLTGAGANVLTF; j_call: TRBJ2-6; v_call: TRBV5-4
cdr3_aa: CASSLGFGTSVAIGETQYF; j_call: TRBJ2-5; v_call: TRBV11-2
cdr3_aa: CASSKDSPLHF; j_call: TRBJ1-6; v_call: TRBV7-2
cdr3_aa: CASSFTGTGNTEAFF; j_call: TRBJ1-1; v_call: TRBV7-2
cdr3_aa: CASSLFGGVSTEAFF; j_call: TRBJ1-1; v_call: TRBV5-5
cdr3_aa: CASSPGDAQETQYF; j_call: TRBJ2-5; v_call: TRBV11-3
cdr3_aa: CAWSVIENSPLHF; j_call: TRBJ1-6; v_call: TRBV30
cdr3_aa: CAWEGQVYNEQFF; j_call: TRBJ2-1; v_call: TRBV30
cdr3_aa: CASSEAQSPVHF; j_call: TRBJ1-5; v_call: TRBV6-1
cdr3_aa: CASSLEGGRGKNEQFF; j_call: TRBJ2-1; v_call: TRBV7-9
cdr3_aa: CASSPRTSGGARVGEQFF; j_call: TRBJ2-1; v_call: TRBV19
cdr3_aa: CASSFGASGRNIQYF; j_call: TRBJ2-4; v_call: TRBV5-4
cdr3_aa: CASSLFNLGNTEAFF; j_call: TRBJ1-1; v_call: TRBV5-6
cdr3_aa: CASSGAGGRSYGYTF; j_call: TRBJ1-2; v_call: TRBV19
cdr3_aa: CASSEPRGPEWYGYTF; j_call: TRBJ1-2; v_call: TRBV9
cdr3_aa: CASSSLGDLLNTEAFF; j_call: TRBJ1-1; v_call: TRBV19
cdr3_aa: CASSGTFNYGYTF; j_call: TRBJ1-2; v_call: TRBV6-1
cdr3_aa: CSVVTMSGTGTDTQYF; j_call: TRBJ2-3; v_call: TRBV29-1
cdr3_aa: CASSPDVGNQPQHF; j_call: TRBJ1-5; v_call: TRBV18
cdr3_aa: CASTPGGGGFKSDTQYF; j_call: TRBJ2-3; v_call: TRBV7-2
cdr3_aa: CATKQGALGNQPQHF; j_call: TRBJ1-5; v_call: TRBV19
cdr3_aa: CAWSRDRNTEAFF; j_call: TRBJ1-1; v_call: TRBV30
cdr3_aa: CASSRTGNSYEQYF; j_call: TRBJ2-7; v_call: TRBV9
cdr3_aa: CASSQDPSRNTEAFF; j_call: TRBJ1-1; v_call: TRBV4-3
cdr3_aa: CASSGSYEQYF; j_call: TRBJ2-7; v_call: TRBV2